The rows below give T cell receptor beta chains drawn from one sample of a study of blood T cells in healthy people across ages. One entry per CDR3 protein, called by TCRdb with MiXCR from the 5' RACE reads. The repertoire holds 1,300,000 or so distinct CDR3 sequences, roughly 64% seen once, with over 6.5% in the top ten. The sequenced material came from blood. Receptors were obtained from a man aged 18 to 29 in good health. Both conserved end residues are part of each CDR3. Each record gives: CDR3 protein, CDR3 DNA, CDR3 length, J gene, clone size, D gene, V gene. The D gene is left open where the match is weak. Clone size, where shown, is once, few, many, or a class for clones that have expanded.

CASSLAQGISEQYF	TGTGCCAGCAGCTTAGCGCAGGGGATAAGCGAGCAGTACTTC	14	TRBJ2-7	NA	NA	TRBV7-2
CASRSGSYGYTF	TGCGCCAGCAGGTCAGGGAGTTATGGCTACACCTTC	12	TRBJ1-2	NA	NA	TRBV4-3
CASSQAFSGNTIYF	TGCGCCAGCAGCCAGGCGTTCTCTGGAAACACCATATATTTT	14	TRBJ1-3	NA	NA	TRBV4-3
CASSPPRRVNEQFF	TGTGCCAGCAGCCCCCCGAGGAGGGTGAATGAGCAGTTCTTC	14	TRBJ2-1	NA	NA	TRBV27
CASSHRGTYEQYF	TGTGCCAGCAGCCACAGGGGAACCTACGAGCAGTACTTC	13	TRBJ2-7	many	TRBD1	TRBV7-9
CATSRDRGGHNEQFF	TGTGCCACCAGCAGAGATCGAGGGGGCCACAATGAGCAGTTCTTC	15	TRBJ2-1	NA	TRBD1	TRBV15
CSVEGERASSYNEQFF	TGCAGCGTTGAAGGCGAGCGGGCCAGCTCCTACAATGAGCAGTTCTTC	16	TRBJ2-1	few	NA	TRBV29-1
CASKTTDSYGYTF	TGTGCCAGCAAGACGACAGACTCCTATGGCTACACCTTC	13	TRBJ1-2	NA	NA	TRBV6-2/TRBV6-3
CASSQTGGNYEQYF	TGTGCCAGTAGTCAAACCGGGGGAAACTACGAGCAGTACTTC	14	TRBJ2-7	NA	NA	TRBV19
CASSPLGGTDGYTF	TGCGCCAGCTCACCTTTGGGGGGCACCGATGGCTACACCTTC	14	TRBJ1-2	NA	NA	TRBV5-1
CASSQETPLNYGYTF	TGCGCCAGCAGCCAAGAAACACCTCTTAACTATGGCTACACCTTC	15	TRBJ1-2	few	NA	TRBV4-1
CSARMGGMTEAFF	TGCAGTGCTAGGATGGGGGGTATGACTGAAGCTTTCTTT	13	TRBJ1-1	NA	NA	TRBV20-1
CASSLETGGLQETQYF	TGTGCCAGCAGCTTAGAGACTGGGGGCCTACAAGAGACCCAGTACTTC	16	TRBJ2-5	NA	NA	TRBV7-8